This T cell receptor beta chain was found in a study of blood T cell repertoires in COVID-19. At the level of the study: Samples came from the United States, Italy and Spain, spanning acute and convalescent COVID-19. PBMCs, B-cell-depleted T cells, or T cells provided the cDNA or gDNA that made up the material.

Using immunoSEQ multiplex PCR, the repertoire was profiled, and TCRdb retains in-frame clones only, with some absent. The sample comprises fewer than 300,000 clones, about 88% of which are singletons, and roughly 4% rests with the top ten. CDR1 and CDR2 (germline): SGHRS, YFSETQ. J was trimmed by 12 bases and V by 1 base; bases with no gene match: 5. The CDR3 is 12 amino acids. The sequencing input was peripheral blood. The receptor's source is a man aged 55 to 70 who had recovered from COVID-19. The rearrangement links TRBV5-1 to TRBJ2-7, with 9 bases identical to TRBD1. This chain's CDR3 is CASSLNRDRAYF. The CDR3 coding sequence is TGCGCCAGCAGCTTGAACCGGGACAGGGCGTACTTC.